Each of the 11 T cell receptor beta chains below was sequenced from the same sample in a study of blood T cell dynamics during melanoma immunotherapy. Assay: immunoSEQ multiplex PCR; the TCRdb copy retains only in-frame clones and omits some. The sample has almost 15,000 clones; more than 85% are singletons. The time point: week 3, after first cycle of checkpoint inhibitor. Sequenced here: blood, sampled from a patient treated with checkpoint blockade. These receptors were taken from a human donor with melanoma.

The rearrangement joins TRBV5-1 to TRBJ2-5; 8 bases match TRBD2. Per germline, CDR1 SGHRS and CDR2 YFSETQ. V trimming: 2 bases; J trimming: 4 bases; junction bases outside the gene matches: 4. This CDR3 has 14 amino acids. CDR3 loop: CASSLAGARETQYF. CDR3 sequence (DNA): TGCGCCAGCAGCTTAGCGGGAGCTAGAGAGACCCAGTACTTC.

CDR3 nucleotides: TGTGCCAGCAGTGACCCGCCCTTCCAAGAGACCCAGTACTTC. Translating gives CASSDPPFQETQYF. The rearrangement links TRBV6-1 to TRBJ2-5, with unresolved D. V gave up 3 bases and J gave up 1 base, with 9 bases separating them. The CDR3 totals 14 residues. Germline CDR1 reads MNHNS; CDR2 reads SASEGT.

V usage is TRBV28 and J usage is TRBJ2-7, with no clear D. Germline CDR1 is MDHEN and CDR2 is SYDVKM. The V end lost 8 bases, the J end lost 7 bases, and 9 bases lay between the germline ends. The CDR3 length is 10 residues. In DNA form, the CDR3 reads TGTGCCAGCGGTCGAGCAGAGCAGTACTTC. The encoded protein is CASGRAEQYF.

This chain links TRBV11-2 with TRBJ2-3, with 9 bases aligning to TRBD2. Germline assignment: CDR1 SGHAT and CDR2 FQNNGV. The CDR3 totals 15 residues. With 4 bases clipped from V and 7 bases from J, the junction kept 9 bases outside the gene matches. In DNA form, the CDR3 reads TGTGCCAGCAGCTCCCCTCGGCGGGGGGGGCATACGCAGTATTTT. Residues: CASSSPRRGGHTQYF.

The rearrangement links TRBV21-1 to TRBJ2-1; the DNA was not used to check the table's D call, TRBD1. TRBV21-1 counts as a pseudogene. CDR3 length: 13 amino acids. The CDR3 region is CASSNNQGCEQFF. CDR3 in DNA: TGTGCCAGCAGCAATAACCAGGGGTGTGAGCAGTTCTTC.

A single count supports this clone. This rearrangement joins TRBV5-1 to TRBJ1-5; possible D gene TRBD1, 6 bases. V lost 4 bases and J lost 5, with 16 bases in between. Germline assignment: CDR1 SGHRS and CDR2 YFSETQ. The CDR3 length is 15 residues. CDR3 in DNA: TGCGCCAGCAGCGCGGGGGCAGGGCCCGATCAGCCCCAGCATTTT. As protein: CASSAGAGPDQPQHF. Full variable domain (rest looked up from reference TRBV5-1 and TRBJ1-5): KAGVTQTPRYLIKTRGQQVTLSCSPISGHRSVSWYQQTPGQGLQFLFEYFSETQRNKGNFPGRFSGRQFSNSRSEMNVSTLELGDSALYLCASSAGAGPDQPQHFGDGTRLSIL.

Here the CDR3 reads CASSPDRVYGYTF. The CDR3 DNA follows: TGTGCCAGCAGCCCCGACAGGGTGTATGGCTACACCTTC. The chain is built from TRBV7-8 and TRBJ1-2; 7 nucleotides agree with TRBD1. There are 13 residues in the CDR3. J lost 5 bases, V lost 5 bases, and 5 bases had no gene match. Germline V gene sequence: CDR1 SGHVS, CDR2 FQNEAQ.

The V and J genes are TRBV21-1 and TRBJ2-3; TRBD2, as called in the table, went unchecked against the DNA. TRBV21-1 is termed a pseudogene. This CDR3 is built from 17 residues. The CDR3 is CASSSQVGEDSTDTQYF. The CDR3 DNA reads TGTGCCAGCAGCTCCCAGGTCGGGGAAGACAGCACAGATACGCAGTATTTT.

V is TRBV2 and J is TRBJ2-1; TRBD2 agrees at 12 bases. Trimming took 7 bases from V and 9 from J; bases not matched to a gene: 1. CDR1 and CDR2 from the germline V gene are SNHLY and FYNNEI. The CDR3 contains 12 residues. CDR3: CASTSGRVEQFF. The CDR3 nucleotides are TGTGCCAGCACTAGCGGGAGGGTTGAGCAGTTCTTC.

This chain uses TRBV25-1 with TRBJ1-5, with TRBD1 identical over 8 bases. The CDR3 sequence is 18 residues long. The germline V gene encodes CDR1 MGHDK and CDR2 SYGVNS. The V segment lost 4 bases and the J segment 0 bases; nucleotides outside the gene matches: 11. The CDR3 bases are TGTGCCAGCAGTGGCTTACCCCCGGGACAGGCTAGCAATCAGCCCCAGCATTTT. Protein: CASSGLPPGQASNQPQHF. Combining the CDR3 with reference TRBV25-1 and TRBJ1-5 gives the whole variable domain EADIYQTPRYLVIGTGKKITLECSQTMGHDKMYWYQQDPGMELHLIHYSYGVNSTEKGDLSSESTVSRIRTEHFPLTLESARPSHTSQYLCASSGLPPGQASNQPQHFGDGTRLSIL.

The rearrangement joins TRBV2 to TRBJ1-2; no clear D. Germline V CDR1 and CDR2: SNHLY, FYNNEI. Trimming removed 2 bases from V and 4 bases from J, with 5 bases in between. The CDR3 sequence is 12 residues long. The CDR3 nucleotides are TGTGCCAGCAGTGAACAAATCTATGGCTACACCTTC. This translates into CASSEQIYGYTF.